This TCR beta chain was profiled in a study of cytomegalovirus exposure and HLA in healthy donors. This clone came up a few times. Its antigen is still unknown. This table comes from immunoSEQ multiplex PCR, and its TCRdb copy is limited to in-frame clones, with some not included. The repertoire has approximately 170,000 clones, roughly 80% of them found once; the top ten carry approximately 10%. Whole-study results and caveats: Confirmation was obtained in vitro that a few CMV-associated chains are specific for CMV antigens. High specificity and sensitivity for cytomegalovirus status were reported for the classifier. A list of more than 150 TCR beta chains associated with cytomegalovirus was given.

The donors were in the approximately 120-subject validation cohort, distinct from the 666-subject first cohort. The sequence was obtained from a man aged 25-40 years in good health and CMV-seropositive. The sample was PBMCs.

CDR3 nucleotides: TGTGCCAGTAGTCTTACGGATTTAAGGGGAGAGCAGTACTTC. Amino acid sequence: CASSLTDLRGEQYF. This sequence joins TRBV19 and TRBJ2-7, with D possibly being TRBD1 (5 bases). Trimming pared 5 bases from V and 7 bases from J, leaving 18 bases between. The CDR3 totals 14 residues. Germline CDR1 is LNHDA and CDR2 is SQIVND (reference sequence).